This TCR beta chain emerged from a study of cytomegalovirus exposure and HLA in healthy donors. This clone has a single count. Using immunoSEQ multiplex PCR, the repertoire was profiled, and TCRdb retains in-frame clones only, with some absent. This sample has under 150,000 clones, with approximately 86% found just once. CDR1 is KGHSH, CDR2 LQKENI, per germline. V dropped 4 bases and J dropped 6; count of bases not matched to a gene: 7. The CDR3 consists of 14 residues. This chain links TRBV18 with TRBJ2-7; 9 bases align to TRBD1. The sequencing input was PBMCs. The sequence was obtained from a young man in good health and CMV-seropositive. As DNA, the CDR3 is TGTGCCAGCTCACTGGGACAGGGATGGTTCGAGCAGTACTTC. Amino acid sequence: CASSLGQGWFEQYF. The full variable domain, with the rest looked up from reference TRBV18 and TRBJ2-7, is NAGVMQNPRHLVRRRGQEARLRCSPMKGHSHVYWYRQLPEEGLKFMVYLQKENIIDESGMPKERFSAEFPKEGPSILRIQQVVRGDSAAYFCASSLGQGWFEQYFGPGTRLTVT.